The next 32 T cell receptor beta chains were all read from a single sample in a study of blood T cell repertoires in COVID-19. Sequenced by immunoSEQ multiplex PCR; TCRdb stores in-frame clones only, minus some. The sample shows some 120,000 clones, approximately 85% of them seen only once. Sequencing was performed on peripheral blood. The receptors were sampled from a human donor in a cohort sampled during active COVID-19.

CDR3 region: CASTPTGINEQYF. CDR3 DNA sequence: TGTGCCAGCACCCCGACAGGGATCAACGAGCAGTACTTC. The chain joins TRBV6-5 to TRBJ2-7, with 7 positions matching TRBD1. Per the germline V gene, CDR1 is MNHEY and CDR2 is SVGAGI. The V and J ends lost 7 bases and 5 bases, in that order; junction bases with no gene match: 8. The CDR3 extends over 13 amino acids.

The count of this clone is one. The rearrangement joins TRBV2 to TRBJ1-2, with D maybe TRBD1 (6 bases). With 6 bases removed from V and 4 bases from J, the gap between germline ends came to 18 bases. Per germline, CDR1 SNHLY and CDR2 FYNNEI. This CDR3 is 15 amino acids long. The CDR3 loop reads CASSLGQLVIYGYTF. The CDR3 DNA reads TGTGCCAGCAGCCTCGGACAGTTAGTCATCTATGGCTACACCTTC.

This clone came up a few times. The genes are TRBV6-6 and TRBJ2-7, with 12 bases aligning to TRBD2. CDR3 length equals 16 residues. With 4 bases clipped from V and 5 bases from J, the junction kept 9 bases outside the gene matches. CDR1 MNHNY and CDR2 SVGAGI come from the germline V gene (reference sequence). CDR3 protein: CASSWPGLAGTDEQYF. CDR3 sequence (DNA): TGTGCCAGCAGTTGGCCCGGACTAGCGGGGACGGACGAGCAGTACTTC.

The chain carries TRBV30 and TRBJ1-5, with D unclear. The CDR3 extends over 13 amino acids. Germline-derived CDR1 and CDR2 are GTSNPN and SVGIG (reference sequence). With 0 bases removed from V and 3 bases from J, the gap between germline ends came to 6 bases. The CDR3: CAWSVQINQPQHF. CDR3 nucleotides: TGTGCCTGGAGTGTCCAGATCAATCAGCCCCAGCATTTT.

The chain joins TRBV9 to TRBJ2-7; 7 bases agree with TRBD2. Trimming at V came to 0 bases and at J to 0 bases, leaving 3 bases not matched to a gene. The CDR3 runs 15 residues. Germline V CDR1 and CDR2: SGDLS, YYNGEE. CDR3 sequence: CASSVGWGGSYEQYF. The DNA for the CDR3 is TGTGCCAGCAGCGTAGGCTGGGGGGGCTCCTACGAGCAGTACTTC.

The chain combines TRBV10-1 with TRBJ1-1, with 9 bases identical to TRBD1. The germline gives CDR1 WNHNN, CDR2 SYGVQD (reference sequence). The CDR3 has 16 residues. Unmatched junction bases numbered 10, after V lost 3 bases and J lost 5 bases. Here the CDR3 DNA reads TGCGCCAGCAGTGACTCGGGACAGGGTAAAACGACTGAAGCTTTCTTT. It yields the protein CASSDSGQGKTTEAFF.

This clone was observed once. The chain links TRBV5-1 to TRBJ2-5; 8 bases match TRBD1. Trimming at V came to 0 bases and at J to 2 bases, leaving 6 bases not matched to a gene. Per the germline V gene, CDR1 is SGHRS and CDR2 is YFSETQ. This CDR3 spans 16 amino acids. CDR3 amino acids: CASSLAVRGRQETQYF. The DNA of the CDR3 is TGCGCCAGCAGCTTGGCGGTCAGGGGGCGGCAAGAGACCCAGTACTTC. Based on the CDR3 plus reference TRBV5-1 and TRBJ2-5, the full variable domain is KAGVTQTPRYLIKTRGQQVTLSCSPISGHRSVSWYQQTPGQGLQFLFEYFSETQRNKGNFPGRFSGRQFSNSRSEMNVSTLELGDSALYLCASSLAVRGRQETQYFGPGTRLLVL.

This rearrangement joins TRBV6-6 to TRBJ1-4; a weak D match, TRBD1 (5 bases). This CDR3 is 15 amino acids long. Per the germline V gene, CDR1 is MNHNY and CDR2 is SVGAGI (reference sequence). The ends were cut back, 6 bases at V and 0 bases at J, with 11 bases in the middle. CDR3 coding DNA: TGTGCCAGCAGCCTTCAGGGCGCAACTAATGAAAAACTGTTTTTT. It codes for CASSLQGATNEKLFF.

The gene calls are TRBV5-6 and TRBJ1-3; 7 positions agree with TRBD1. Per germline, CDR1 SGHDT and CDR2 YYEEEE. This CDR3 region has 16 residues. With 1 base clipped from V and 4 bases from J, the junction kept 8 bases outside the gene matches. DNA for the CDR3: TGTGCCAGCAGCTTGTCCCCCAGGGGGTCGGGAAACACCATATATTTT. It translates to CASSLSPRGSGNTIYF.

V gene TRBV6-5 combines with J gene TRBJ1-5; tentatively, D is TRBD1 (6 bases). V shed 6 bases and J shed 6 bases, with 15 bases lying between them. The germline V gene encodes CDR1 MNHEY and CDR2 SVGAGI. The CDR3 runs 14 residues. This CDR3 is CASRNDRRSQPQHF. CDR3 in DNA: TGTGCCAGCAGAAACGACAGGCGGAGTCAGCCCCAGCATTTT.

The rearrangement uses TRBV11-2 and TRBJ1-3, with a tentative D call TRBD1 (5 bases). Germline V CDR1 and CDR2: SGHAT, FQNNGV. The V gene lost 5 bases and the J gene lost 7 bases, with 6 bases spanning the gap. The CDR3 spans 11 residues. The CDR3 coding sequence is TGTGCCAGCAGCGGGGGGAACACCATATATTTT. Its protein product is CASSGGNTIYF.

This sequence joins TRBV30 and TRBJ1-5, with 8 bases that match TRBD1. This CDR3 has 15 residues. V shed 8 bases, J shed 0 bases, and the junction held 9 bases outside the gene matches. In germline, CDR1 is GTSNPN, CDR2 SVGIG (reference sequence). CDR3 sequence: CAAEGQGASNQPQHF. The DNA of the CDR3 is TGTGCCGCGGAAGGACAGGGTGCTAGCAATCAGCCCCAGCATTTT.

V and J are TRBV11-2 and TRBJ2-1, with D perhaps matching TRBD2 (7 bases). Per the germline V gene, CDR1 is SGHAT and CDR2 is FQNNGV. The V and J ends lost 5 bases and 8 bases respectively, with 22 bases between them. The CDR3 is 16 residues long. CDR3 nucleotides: TGTGCCAGCAGCGGAGACAGGCCCCACCGGGGGGATGAGCAGTTCTTC. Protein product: CASSGDRPHRGDEQFF.

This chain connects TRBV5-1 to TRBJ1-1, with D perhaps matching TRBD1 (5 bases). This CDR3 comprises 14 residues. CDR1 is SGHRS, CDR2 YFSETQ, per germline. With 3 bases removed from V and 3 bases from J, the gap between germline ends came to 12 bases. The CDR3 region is CASSSGLRDTEAFF. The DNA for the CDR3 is TGCGCCAGCAGCTCGGGACTTCGGGACACTGAAGCTTTCTTT.

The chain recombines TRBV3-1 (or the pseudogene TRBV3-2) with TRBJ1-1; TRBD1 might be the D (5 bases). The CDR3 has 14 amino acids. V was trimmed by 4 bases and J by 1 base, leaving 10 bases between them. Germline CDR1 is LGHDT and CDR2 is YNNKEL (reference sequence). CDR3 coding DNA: TGTGCCAGCAGCCGGACAACGGCGAACACTGAAGCTTTCTTT. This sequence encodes CASSRTTANTEAFF.

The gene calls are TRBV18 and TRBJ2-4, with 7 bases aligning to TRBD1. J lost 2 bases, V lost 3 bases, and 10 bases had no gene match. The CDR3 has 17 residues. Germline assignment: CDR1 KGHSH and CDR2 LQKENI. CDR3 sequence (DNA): TGTGCCAGCTCACCCCGCGCGCCAGGGGGAACCAAAAACATTCAGTACTTC. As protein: CASSPRAPGGTKNIQYF.

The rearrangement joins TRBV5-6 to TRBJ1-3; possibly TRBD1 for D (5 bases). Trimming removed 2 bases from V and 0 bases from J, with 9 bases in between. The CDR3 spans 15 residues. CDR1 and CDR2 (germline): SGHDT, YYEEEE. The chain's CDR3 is CASSFKTGSGNTIYF. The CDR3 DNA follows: TGTGCCAGCAGCTTCAAAACAGGCTCTGGAAACACCATATATTTT.

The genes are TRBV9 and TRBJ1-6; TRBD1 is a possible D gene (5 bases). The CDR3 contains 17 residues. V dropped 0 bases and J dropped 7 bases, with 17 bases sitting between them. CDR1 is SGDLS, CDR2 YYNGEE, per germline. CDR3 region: CASSVDPFTTGNSPLHF. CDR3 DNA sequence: TGTGCCAGCAGCGTAGATCCCTTTACCACAGGCAATTCACCCCTCCACTTT.

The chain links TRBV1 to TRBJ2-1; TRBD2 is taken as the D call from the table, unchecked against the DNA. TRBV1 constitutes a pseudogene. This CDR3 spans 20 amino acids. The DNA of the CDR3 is TGCACCAGCAGCCAAGACACTAGCGGGAGGCACGAGAGCTCCTACAATGAGCAGTTCTTC. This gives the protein CTSSQDTSGRHESSYNEQFF.

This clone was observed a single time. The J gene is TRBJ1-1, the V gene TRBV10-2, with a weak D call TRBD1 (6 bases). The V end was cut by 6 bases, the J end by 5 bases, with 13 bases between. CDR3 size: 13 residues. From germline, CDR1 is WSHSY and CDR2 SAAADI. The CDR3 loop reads CASRLLRGTEAFF. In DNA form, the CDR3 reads TGCGCCAGCAGGCTTCTTAGGGGGACTGAAGCTTTCTTT.

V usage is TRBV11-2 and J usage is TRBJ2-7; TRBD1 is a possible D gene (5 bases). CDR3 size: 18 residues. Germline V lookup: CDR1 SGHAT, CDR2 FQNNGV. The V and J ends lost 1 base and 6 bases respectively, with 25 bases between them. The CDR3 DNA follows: TGTGCCAGCAGCTTAGTAGTGGGCGGCCAGGGTGCTTCAGGCGAGCAGTACTTC. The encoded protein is CASSLVVGGQGASGEQYF.

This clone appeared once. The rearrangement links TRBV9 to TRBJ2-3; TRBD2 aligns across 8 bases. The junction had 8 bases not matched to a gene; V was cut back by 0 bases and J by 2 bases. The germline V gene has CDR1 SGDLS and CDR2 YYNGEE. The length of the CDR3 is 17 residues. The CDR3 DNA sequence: TGTGCCAGCAGCGTAGGAACGGGGGGGCCGAACACAGATACGCAGTATTTT. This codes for CASSVGTGGPNTDTQYF.

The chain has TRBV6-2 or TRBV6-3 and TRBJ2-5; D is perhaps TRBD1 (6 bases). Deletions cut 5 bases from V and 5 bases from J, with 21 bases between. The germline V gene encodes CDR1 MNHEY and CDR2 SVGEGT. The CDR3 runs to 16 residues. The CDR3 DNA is TGTGCCAGCAGTAGTCCCCGGGACAAAAATCAGGAGACCCAGTACTTC. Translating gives CASSSPRDKNQETQYF.

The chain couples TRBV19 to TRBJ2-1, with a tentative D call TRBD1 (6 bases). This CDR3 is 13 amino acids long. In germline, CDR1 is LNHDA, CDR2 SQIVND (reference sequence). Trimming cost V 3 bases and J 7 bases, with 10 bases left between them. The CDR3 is CASSMTGLNEQFF. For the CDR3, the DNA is TGTGCCAGTAGTATGACAGGTTTGAATGAGCAGTTCTTC.

CDR3 DNA: TGTGCCAGCAGCGTAGGCGGGGGCCCCTTACAAGAGACCCAGTACTTC. Protein: CASSVGGGPLQETQYF. The chain carries TRBV9 and TRBJ2-5, with D perhaps matching TRBD2 (7 bases). V was cut by 0 bases and J by 2 bases, with 14 bases left in between. CDR3 length equals 16 residues. Germline V CDR1 and CDR2: SGDLS, YYNGEE.

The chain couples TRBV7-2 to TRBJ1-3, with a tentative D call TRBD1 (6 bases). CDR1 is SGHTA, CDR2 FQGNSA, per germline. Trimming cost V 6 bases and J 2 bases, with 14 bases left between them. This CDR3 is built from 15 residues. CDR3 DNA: TGTGCCAGCAGTCCCCGGGGGGCGACTGGAAACACCATATATTTT. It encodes CASSPRGATGNTIYF.

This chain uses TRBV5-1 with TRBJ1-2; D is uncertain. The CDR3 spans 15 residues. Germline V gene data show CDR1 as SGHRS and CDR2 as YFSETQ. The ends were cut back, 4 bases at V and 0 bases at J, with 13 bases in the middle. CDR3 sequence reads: CASSPIGGTNYGYTF. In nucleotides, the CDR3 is TGCGCCAGCAGCCCTATTGGAGGGACTAACTATGGCTACACCTTC.

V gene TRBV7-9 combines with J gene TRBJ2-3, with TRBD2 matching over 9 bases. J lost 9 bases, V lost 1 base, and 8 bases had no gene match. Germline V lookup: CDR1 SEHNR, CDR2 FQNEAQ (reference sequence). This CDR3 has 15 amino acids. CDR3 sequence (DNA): TGTGCCAGCAGCTTAGACGGAGGAGCGGGAGGAACGCAGTATTTT. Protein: CASSLDGGAGGTQYF.

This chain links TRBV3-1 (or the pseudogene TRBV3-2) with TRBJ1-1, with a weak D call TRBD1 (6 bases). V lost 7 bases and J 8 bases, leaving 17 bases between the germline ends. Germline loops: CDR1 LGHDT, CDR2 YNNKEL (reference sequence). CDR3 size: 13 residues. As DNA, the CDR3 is TGTGCCAGCACCCTCGGCGTAGGACAGGAAGCTTTCTTT. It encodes CASTLGVGQEAFF.

The CDR3 is CASSLTGGNEKLFF. For the CDR3, the DNA is TGTGCCAGCAGCTTAACAGGGGGCAATGAAAAACTGTTTTTT. The J gene is TRBJ1-4, the V gene TRBV5-4; 9 bases fit TRBD1. Trimming cost V 2 bases and J 5 bases; bases outside gene matches: 1. There are 14 residues in the CDR3. Germline V gene sequence: CDR1 SGHNT, CDR2 YYREEE (reference sequence).

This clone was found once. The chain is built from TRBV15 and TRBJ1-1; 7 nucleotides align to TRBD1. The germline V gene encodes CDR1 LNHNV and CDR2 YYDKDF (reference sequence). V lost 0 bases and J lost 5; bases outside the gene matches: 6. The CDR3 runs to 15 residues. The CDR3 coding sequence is TGTGCCACCAGCAGAGATTCAGGGGGGCCTACTGAAGCTTTCTTT. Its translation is CATSRDSGGPTEAFF.

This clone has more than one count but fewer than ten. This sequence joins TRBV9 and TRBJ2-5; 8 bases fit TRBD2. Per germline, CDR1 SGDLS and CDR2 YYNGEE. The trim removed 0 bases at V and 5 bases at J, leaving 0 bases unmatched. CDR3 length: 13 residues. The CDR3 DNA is TGTGCCAGCAGCGTAGCGGGGGGGGAGACCCAGTACTTC. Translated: CASSVAGGETQYF.